This TCR beta chain was profiled in a study of Graves' ophthalmopathy and Graves' hyperthyroidism. The sequenced template was RNA, covering the TCR beta CDR3 region. Scientists carried out first-round RT-PCR using HTBI primers and then a second-round multiplex PCR. One entry per CDR3 protein, called by TCRdb with MiXCR from the multiplex PCR reads. This repertoire shows hundreds of thousands of distinct CDR3 sequences, about 24% found once; its top ten account for approximately 7%. Absence of ophthalmopathy within 18 months of follow-up defined stable hyperthyroidism. This CDR3 region has 14 residues. CDR1 and CDR2 (germline): SGHRS, YFSETQ. V gave up 6 bases and J gave up 6 bases; unmatched junction bases: 5. Study-level findings and limits: It was with about 68% sensitivity and about 72% specificity that the model predicted ophthalmopathy progression.

Details on this clonotype: Its target is unknown.

The V and J genes are TRBV5-1 and TRBJ2-2, with 10 bases aligning to TRBD1. The sample was peripheral blood. The source is a woman aged 18-29 years with stable Graves' hyperthyroidism. Some clones in this sample may be carry-over from other donors' samples. CDR3 region: CASTGTGVAGELFF. The CDR3 DNA reads TGCGCCAGCACCGGGACAGGGGTGGCCGGGGAGCTGTTTTTT.